The rows below give T cell receptor beta chains drawn from one sample of a study of blood T cell repertoires in COVID-19. Data came from immunoSEQ multiplex PCR; TCRdb stores just in-frame clones and leaves some out. The data contain tens of thousands of clones, approximately 88% of them singletons. The sample was peripheral blood. The receptors shown here come from a human donor in a cohort sampled during active COVID-19. CDR3s include the opening cysteine and the closing phenylalanine or tryptophan. A D gene is named only where the DNA matches it firmly. Size tells how often a clone was seen (once, few, many) or the class of an expanded clone, and some rows leave it out.

clone size,D gene,V gene,J gene,CDR3 DNA,CDR3 protein
once,-,TRBV5-1,TRBJ1-2,TGCGCCAGCAGCCTGTCAGCGGGCAGGGACTATGGCTACACCTTC,CASSLSAGRDYGYTF
-,-,TRBV18,TRBJ2-7,TGTGCCAGCTCAAGACAGAATGCCGAGCAGTACTTC,CASSRQNAEQYF
-,-,TRBV7-8,TRBJ2-5,TGTGCCAGCAGCCCAGGGGCGGGTAGTCTAGGGGAGACCCAGTACTTC,CASSPGAGSLGETQYF
-,TRBD2,TRBV7-2,TRBJ2-3,TGTGCCAGCAGCCTAAACCTTGAGCGGGGGGCGACAGATACGCAGTATTTT,CASSLNLERGATDTQYF
-,-,TRBV29-1,TRBJ1-1,TGCAGCGTTTCCGGGACACTGAACACTGAAGCTTTCTTT,CSVSGTLNTEAFF
-,TRBD1,TRBV5-1,TRBJ1-5,TGCGCCAGCAGCCTGGGACAGAATAGCAATCAGCCCCAGCATTTT,CASSLGQNSNQPQHF
-,-,TRBV21-1,TRBJ2-7,TGTGCCAGCAGCAAAAATTTAACGGGAGGAGGGGACTCCTACGAGCAGTACTTC,CASSKNLTGGGDSYEQYF
-,TRBD1,TRBV19,TRBJ1-5,TGTGCCAGTAGTATGGGACAGGGGGCTTTACAGCCCCAGCATTTT,CASSMGQGALQPQHF
-,TRBD2,TRBV7-2,TRBJ2-7,TGTGCCAGCAGCCGGGGGGGCCGGAGATACGAGCAGTACTTC,CASSRGGRRYEQYF
-,-,TRBV18,TRBJ2-6,TGTGCCAGCTCAGCGCAGGCTGGGGCCAACGTCCTGACTTTC,CASSAQAGANVLTF
-,-,TRBV6-1,TRBJ1-3,TGTGCCAGCAGTTCTTGGTTGGCAGCTGGAAACACCATATATTTT,CASSSWLAAGNTIYF
-,-,TRBV20-1,TRBJ2-7,TGCAGTGCTGCCCAGGCCGAGCAGTACTTC,CSAAQAEQYF
-,TRBD2,TRBV5-4,TRBJ2-5,TGTGCCAGCAGCAAAGCCGGGACTAGCCGACAAGAGACCCAGTACTTC,CASSKAGTSRQETQYF
-,-,TRBV6-5,TRBJ1-4,TGTGCCAGCAGTCAATTTACTAGTGGGGAAAAACTGTTTTTT,CASSQFTSGEKLFF
-,TRBD1,TRBV5-1,TRBJ1-2,TGCGCCAGCAGCTTGGGCCACAGGACAGGGGATGGCTACACCTTC,CASSLGHRTGDGYTF
-,-,TRBV18,TRBJ2-3,TGTGCCAGCTCAGCTATGGCGGGGTTGAGCCCAGATACGCAGTATTTT,CASSAMAGLSPDTQYF
-,-,TRBV12-3/TRBV12-4,TRBJ2-7,TGTGCCAGCAGCCAGACAGACCACTACGAGCAGTACTTC,CASSQTDHYEQYF
-,-,TRBV7-9,TRBJ2-7,TGTGCCAGCAGCTTAAACTGGGAGCAGTACTTC,CASSLNWEQYF
-,TRBD1,TRBV2,TRBJ1-1,TGTGCCAGCAGTAACAGGGGCGACACTGAAGCTTTCTTT,CASSNRGDTEAFF
-,-,TRBV6-2/TRBV6-3,TRBJ1-1,TGTGCCAGCAGTAGAACAGTGAACACTGAAGCTTTCTTT,CASSRTVNTEAFF
-,TRBD1,TRBV7-8,TRBJ1-2,TGTGCCAGCAGATCCACGGTCGGGACAGGAGATGGCTACACCTTC,CASRSTVGTGDGYTF
-,-,TRBV15,TRBJ2-1,TGTGCCACCAGCAGAGATCTGAGTCCAGGTTTCTACAATGAGCAGTTCTTC,CATSRDLSPGFYNEQFF
once,-,TRBV19,TRBJ1-1,TGTGCCAGTAGTATGGGAGGGCGGAGGGAACGGGACACTGAAGCTTTCTTT,CASSMGGRRERDTEAFF